This T cell receptor (beta chain) was found in a study of CD8 T cells in Susac syndrome. Sequencing of TCR beta was performed on blood CD8+ and CD4+ T cells. The patients who served as multiple sclerosis controls were treatment-naive and had stable or active relapsing-remitting disease that fulfilled the revised McDonald criteria. Negative isolation yielded the CD8+ and CD4+ T cells, while FACS enriched the TEMRA cells. When the RNA was reverse transcribed, random hexamers were used with an input of about 0.5 to 1 ug. Across 54 Vbeta and 13 Jbeta, immunoSEQ multiplex PCR amplified TCR beta CDR3. MiXCR was run by TCRdb on the immunoSEQ multiplex PCR reads, yielding one entry per CDR3 protein. The table includes around 230,000 distinct CDR3 sequences, 95% detected once. Trimming took 2 bases from V and 6 from J, leaving 17 bases between them. Germline-derived CDR1 and CDR2 are SGHDT and YYEEEE. The CDR3 has 15 residues.

The TCR comes from a human donor with multiple sclerosis. This chain connects TRBV5-6 to TRBJ1-2; D gene ambiguous. The sample taken for sequencing was CD4+ T cells from PBMCs. This CDR3 reads CASSLDATGRHGYTF. The CDR3 DNA reads TGTGCCAGCAGCTTAGACGCAACGGGAAGGCATGGCTACACCTTC.